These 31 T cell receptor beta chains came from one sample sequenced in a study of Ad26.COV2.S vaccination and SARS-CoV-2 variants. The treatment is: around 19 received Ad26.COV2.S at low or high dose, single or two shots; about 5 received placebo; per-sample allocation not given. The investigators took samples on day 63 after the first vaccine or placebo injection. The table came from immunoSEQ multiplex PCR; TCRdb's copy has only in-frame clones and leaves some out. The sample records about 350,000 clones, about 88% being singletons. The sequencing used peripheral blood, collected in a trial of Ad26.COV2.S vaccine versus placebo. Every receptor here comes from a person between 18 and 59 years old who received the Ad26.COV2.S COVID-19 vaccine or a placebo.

CDR3 coding DNA: TGTGCCAGCAGCTTAGTGGCGGGAGACTCCTACGAGCAGTACTTC. Translation gives CASSLVAGDSYEQYF. The chain has TRBV7-2 and TRBJ2-7; 7 nucleotides align to TRBD2. V lost 1 base and J lost 0; bases outside the gene matches: 3. The CDR3 runs to 15 residues. In germline, CDR1 is SGHTA, CDR2 FQGNSA.

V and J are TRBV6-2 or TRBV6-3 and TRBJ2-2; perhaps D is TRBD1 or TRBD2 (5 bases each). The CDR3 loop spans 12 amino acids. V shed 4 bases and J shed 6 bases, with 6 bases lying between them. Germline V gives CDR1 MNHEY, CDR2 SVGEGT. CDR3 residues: CASSLGAGELFF. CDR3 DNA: TGTGCCAGCAGTTTGGGGGCCGGGGAGCTGTTTTTT.

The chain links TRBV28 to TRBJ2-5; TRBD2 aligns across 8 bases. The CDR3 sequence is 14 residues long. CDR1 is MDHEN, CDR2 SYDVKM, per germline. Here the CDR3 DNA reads TGTGCTTCGGGAGGGAACTCCCTCCAGGAGACCCAGTACTTC. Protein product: CASGGNSLQETQYF.

DNA for the CDR3: TGTGCCAGCAGTGAAGGGGCCAGAGCCAAAAACATTCAGTACTTC. Its translation is CASSEGARAKNIQYF. The chain couples TRBV6-1 to TRBJ2-4; D is uncertain. The germline V gene has CDR1 MNHNS and CDR2 SASEGT. V was shortened by 1 base and J by 0 bases, with 7 bases between the two germline ends. The CDR3 spans 15 residues.

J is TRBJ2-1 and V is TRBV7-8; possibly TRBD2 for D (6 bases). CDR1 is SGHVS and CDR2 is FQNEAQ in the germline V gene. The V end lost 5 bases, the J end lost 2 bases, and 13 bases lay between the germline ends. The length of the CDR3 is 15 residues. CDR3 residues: CASSRAGTPYNEQFF. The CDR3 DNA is TGTGCCAGCAGCCGAGCTGGGACTCCCTACAATGAGCAGTTCTTC.

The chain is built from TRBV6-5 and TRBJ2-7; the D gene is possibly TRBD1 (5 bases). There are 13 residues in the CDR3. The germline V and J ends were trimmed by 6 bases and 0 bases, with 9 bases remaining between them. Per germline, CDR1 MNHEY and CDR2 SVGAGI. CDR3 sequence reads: CASRGPSSYEQYF. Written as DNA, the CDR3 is TGTGCCAGCAGGGGGCCGAGCTCCTACGAGCAGTACTTC.

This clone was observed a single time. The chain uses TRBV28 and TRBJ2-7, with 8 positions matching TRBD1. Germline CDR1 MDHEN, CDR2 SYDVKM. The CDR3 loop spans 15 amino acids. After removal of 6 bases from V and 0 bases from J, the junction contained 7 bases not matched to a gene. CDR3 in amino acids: CASSPGQGYSYEQYF. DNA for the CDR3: TGTGCCAGCAGCCCTGGACAGGGCTACTCCTACGAGCAGTACTTC.

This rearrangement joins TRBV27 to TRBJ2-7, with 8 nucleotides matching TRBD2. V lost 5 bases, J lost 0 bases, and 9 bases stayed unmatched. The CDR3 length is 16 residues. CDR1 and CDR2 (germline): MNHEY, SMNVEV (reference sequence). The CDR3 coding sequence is TGTGCCAGCAGTATGATCGGGGGGGTCTCCTCCTACGAGCAGTACTTC. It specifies CASSMIGGVSSYEQYF.

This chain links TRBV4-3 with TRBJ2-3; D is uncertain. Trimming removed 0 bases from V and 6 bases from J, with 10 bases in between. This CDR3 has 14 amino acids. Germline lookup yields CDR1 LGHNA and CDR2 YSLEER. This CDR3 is CASSQDEVSDTQYF. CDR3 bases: TGCGCCAGCAGCCAAGATGAAGTTAGCGATACGCAGTATTTT.

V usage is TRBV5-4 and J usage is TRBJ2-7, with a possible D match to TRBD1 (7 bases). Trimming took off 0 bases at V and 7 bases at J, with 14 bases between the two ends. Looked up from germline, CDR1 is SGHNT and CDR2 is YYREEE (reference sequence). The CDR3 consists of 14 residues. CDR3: CASSLGQGGEEQYF. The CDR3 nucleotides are TGTGCCAGCAGCTTGGGACAGGGAGGCGAAGAGCAGTACTTC. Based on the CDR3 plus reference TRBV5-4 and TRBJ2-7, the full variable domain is ETGVTQSPTHLIKTRGQQVTLRCSSQSGHNTVSWYQQALGQGPQFIFQYYREEENGRGNFPPRFSGLQFPNYSSELNVNALELDDSALYLCASSLGQGGEEQYFGPGTRLTVT.

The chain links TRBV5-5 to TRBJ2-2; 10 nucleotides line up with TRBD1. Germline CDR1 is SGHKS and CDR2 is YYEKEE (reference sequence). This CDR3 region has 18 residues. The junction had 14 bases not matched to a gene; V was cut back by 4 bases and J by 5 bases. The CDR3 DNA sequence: TGTGCCAGCAGCCTCGGGACAGGGGTTGGGGTTTTGACCGGGGAGCTGTTTTTT. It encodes CASSLGTGVGVLTGELFF.

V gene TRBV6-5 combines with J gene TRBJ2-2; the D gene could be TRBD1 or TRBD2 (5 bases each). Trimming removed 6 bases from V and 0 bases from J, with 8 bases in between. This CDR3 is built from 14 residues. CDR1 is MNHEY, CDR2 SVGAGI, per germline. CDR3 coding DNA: TGTGCCAGCAGGCCGGGGCCGAACACCGGGGAGCTGTTTTTT. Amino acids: CASRPGPNTGELFF.

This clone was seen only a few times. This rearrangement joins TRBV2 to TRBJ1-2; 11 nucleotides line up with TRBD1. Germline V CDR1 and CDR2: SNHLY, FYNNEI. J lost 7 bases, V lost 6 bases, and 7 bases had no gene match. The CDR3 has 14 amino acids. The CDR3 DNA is TGTGCCAGCAGGATGGGACAGGGGGGAGGTGGCTACACCTTC. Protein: CASRMGQGGGGYTF.

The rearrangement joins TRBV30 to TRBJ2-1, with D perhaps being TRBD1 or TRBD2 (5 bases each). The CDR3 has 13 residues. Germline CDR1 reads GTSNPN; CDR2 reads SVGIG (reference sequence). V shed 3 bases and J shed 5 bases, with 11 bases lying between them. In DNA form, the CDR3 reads TGTGCCTGGAGGGGGGACGGGAACAATGAGCAGTTCTTC. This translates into CAWRGDGNNEQFF.

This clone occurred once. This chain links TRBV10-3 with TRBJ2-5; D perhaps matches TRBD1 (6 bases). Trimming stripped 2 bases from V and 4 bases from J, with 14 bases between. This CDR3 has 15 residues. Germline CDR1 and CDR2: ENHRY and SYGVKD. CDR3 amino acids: CAISETAQGIETQYF. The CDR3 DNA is TGTGCCATCAGTGAGACCGCACAGGGAATAGAGACCCAGTACTTC.

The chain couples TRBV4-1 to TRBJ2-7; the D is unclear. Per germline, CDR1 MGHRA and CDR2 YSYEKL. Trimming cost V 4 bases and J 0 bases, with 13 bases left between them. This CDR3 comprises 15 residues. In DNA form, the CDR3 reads TGCGCCAGCAGCCCCCCCGGAATCAGCTCCTACGAGCAGTACTTC. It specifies CASSPPGISSYEQYF.

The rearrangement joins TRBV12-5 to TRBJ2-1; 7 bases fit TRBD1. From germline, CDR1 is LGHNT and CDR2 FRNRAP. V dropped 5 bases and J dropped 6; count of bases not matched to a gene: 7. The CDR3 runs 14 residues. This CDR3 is CASGHRDRLNEQFF. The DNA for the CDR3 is TGTGCTAGTGGTCACCGGGACAGACTCAATGAGCAGTTCTTC.

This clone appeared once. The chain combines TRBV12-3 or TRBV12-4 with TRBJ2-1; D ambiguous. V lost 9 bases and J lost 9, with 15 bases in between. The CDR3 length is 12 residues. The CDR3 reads CASRKVIGEQFF. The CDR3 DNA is TGTGCCAGTCGGAAGGTGATTGGTGAGCAGTTCTTC.

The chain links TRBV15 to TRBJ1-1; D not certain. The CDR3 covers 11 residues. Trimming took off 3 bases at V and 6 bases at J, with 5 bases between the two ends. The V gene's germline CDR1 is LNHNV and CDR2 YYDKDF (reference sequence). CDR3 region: CATSRQAEAFF. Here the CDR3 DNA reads TGTGCCACCAGCAGGCAGGCTGAAGCTTTCTTT.

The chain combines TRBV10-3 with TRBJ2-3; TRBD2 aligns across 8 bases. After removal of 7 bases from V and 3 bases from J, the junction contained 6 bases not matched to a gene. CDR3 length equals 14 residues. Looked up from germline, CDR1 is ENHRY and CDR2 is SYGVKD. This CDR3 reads CAITGRAKTDTQYF. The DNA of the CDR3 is TGTGCCATCACCGGGAGGGCCAAAACAGATACGCAGTATTTT.

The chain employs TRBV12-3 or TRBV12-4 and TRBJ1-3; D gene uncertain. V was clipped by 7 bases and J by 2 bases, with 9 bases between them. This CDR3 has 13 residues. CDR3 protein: CASNLATGNTIYF. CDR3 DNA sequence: TGTGCCAGCAATCTCGCGACTGGAAACACCATATATTTT.

This CDR3 reads CASSPGRSGNTIYF. CDR3 DNA: TGTGCCAGCAGCCCGGGGCGGTCTGGAAACACCATATATTTT. The V gene is TRBV5-4, the J gene TRBJ1-3; maybe TRBD1 (5 bases). This CDR3 spans 14 amino acids. The V gene's germline CDR1 is SGHNT and CDR2 YYREEE (reference sequence). Trimming removed 4 bases from V and 1 base from J, with 9 bases in between.

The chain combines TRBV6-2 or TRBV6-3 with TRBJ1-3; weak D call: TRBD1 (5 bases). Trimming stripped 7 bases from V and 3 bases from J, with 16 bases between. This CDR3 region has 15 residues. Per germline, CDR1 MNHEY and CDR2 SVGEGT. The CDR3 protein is CASTPGPTGGNTIYF. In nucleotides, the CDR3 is TGTGCCAGCACCCCGGGACCGACGGGTGGAAACACCATATATTTT.

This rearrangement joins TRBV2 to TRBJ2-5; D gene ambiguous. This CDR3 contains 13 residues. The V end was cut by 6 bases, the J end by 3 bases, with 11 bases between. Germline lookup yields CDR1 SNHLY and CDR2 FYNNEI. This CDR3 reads CASRITIKETQYF. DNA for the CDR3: TGTGCCAGCAGGATTACAATCAAAGAGACCCAGTACTTC.

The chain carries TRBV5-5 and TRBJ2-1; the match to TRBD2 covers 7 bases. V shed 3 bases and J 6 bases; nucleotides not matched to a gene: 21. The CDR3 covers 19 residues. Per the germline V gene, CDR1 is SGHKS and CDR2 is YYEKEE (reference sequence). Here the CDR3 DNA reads TGTGCCAGCAGCTACTCCGTTTTGGGGAGGGGAAGATATGGCAATGAGCAGTTCTTC. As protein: CASSYSVLGRGRYGNEQFF. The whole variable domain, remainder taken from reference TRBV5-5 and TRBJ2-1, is DAGVTQSPTHLIKTRGQQVTLRCSPISGHKSVSWYQQVLGQGPQFIFQYYEKEERGRGNFPDRFSARQFPNYSSELNVNALLLGDSALYLCASSYSVLGRGRYGNEQFFGPGTRLTVL.

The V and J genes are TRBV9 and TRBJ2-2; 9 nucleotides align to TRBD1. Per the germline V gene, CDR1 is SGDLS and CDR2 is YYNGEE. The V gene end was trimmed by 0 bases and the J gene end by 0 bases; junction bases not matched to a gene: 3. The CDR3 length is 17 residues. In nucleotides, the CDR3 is TGTGCCAGCAGCGTAGCCCGACAGGGGGCGAACACCGGGGAGCTGTTTTTT. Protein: CASSVARQGANTGELFF.

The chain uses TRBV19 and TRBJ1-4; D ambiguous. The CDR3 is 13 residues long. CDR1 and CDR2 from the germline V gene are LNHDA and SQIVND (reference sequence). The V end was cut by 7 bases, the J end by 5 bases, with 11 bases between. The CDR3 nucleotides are TGTGCCAGTAAAGGCGGCTTAAATGAAAAACTGTTTTTT. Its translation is CASKGGLNEKLFF.

CDR3 bases: TGTGCCATCAGTCCGGGACTAGCGGGGTCCGAGGGGGATACGCAGTATTTT. It encodes CAISPGLAGSEGDTQYF. This sequence joins TRBV10-3 and TRBJ2-3, with 13 bases that match TRBD2. The CDR3 covers 17 residues. V lost 5 bases and J lost 6; bases outside the gene matches: 11. The germline CDR1 and CDR2 sequences are ENHRY and SYGVKD.

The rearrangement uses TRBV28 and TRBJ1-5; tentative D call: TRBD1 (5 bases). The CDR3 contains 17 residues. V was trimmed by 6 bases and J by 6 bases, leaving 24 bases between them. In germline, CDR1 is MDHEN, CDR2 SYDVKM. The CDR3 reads CASRIRSARAASQPQHF. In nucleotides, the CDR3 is TGTGCCAGCAGGATAAGGAGTGCCAGGGCCGCGAGTCAGCCCCAGCATTTT.

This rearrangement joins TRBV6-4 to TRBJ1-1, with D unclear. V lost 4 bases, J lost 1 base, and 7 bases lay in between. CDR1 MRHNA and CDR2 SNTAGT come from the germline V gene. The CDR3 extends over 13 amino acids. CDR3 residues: CASSAAGNTEAFF. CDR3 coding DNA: TGTGCCAGCAGTGCCGCAGGGAACACTGAAGCTTTCTTT.

Written as DNA, the CDR3 is TGTGCCTGGAGCCCGGACAGGGGGCGAAGCGACGAGCAGTACTTC. This codes for CAWSPDRGRSDEQYF. The genes are TRBV30 and TRBJ2-7; the match to TRBD1 covers 11 bases. V trimming: 3 bases; J trimming: 5 bases; junction bases outside the gene matches: 9. The CDR3 has 15 residues. Germline V gene lookup returns CDR1 GTSNPN and CDR2 SVGIG (reference sequence).